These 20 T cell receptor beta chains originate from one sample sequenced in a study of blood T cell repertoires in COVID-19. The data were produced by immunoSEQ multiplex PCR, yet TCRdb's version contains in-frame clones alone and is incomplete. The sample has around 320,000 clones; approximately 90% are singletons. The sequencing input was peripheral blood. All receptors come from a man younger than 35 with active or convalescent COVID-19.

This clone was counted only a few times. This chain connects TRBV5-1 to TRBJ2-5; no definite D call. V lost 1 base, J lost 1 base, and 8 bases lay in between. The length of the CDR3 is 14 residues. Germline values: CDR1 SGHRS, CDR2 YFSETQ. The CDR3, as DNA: TGCGCCAGCAGCTTGAGAGGCGTCCAAGAGACCCAGTACTTC. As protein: CASSLRGVQETQYF.

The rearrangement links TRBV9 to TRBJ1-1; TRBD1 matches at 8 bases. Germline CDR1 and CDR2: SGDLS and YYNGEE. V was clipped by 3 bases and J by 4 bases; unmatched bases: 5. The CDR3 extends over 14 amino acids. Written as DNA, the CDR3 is TGTGCCAGCAGCGCAGGGGGCTTGGGCACTGAAGCTTTCTTT. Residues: CASSAGGLGTEAFF.

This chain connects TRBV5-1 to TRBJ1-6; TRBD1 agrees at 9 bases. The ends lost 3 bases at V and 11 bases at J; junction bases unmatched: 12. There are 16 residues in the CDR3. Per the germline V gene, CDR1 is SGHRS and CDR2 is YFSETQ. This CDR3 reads CASSWGRDRVSPPLHF. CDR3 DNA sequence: TGCGCCAGCAGCTGGGGCCGGGACAGGGTTTCTCCACCCCTCCACTTT.

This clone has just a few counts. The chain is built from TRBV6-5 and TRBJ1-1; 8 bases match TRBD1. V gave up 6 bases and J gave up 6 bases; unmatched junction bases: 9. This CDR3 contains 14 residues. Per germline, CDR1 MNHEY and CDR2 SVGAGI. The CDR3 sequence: CASRTKTGVPEAFF. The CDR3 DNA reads TGTGCCAGCAGGACAAAGACAGGGGTGCCTGAAGCTTTCTTT.

The chain's CDR3 is CASSAREGTDTQYF. The CDR3 DNA reads TGCGCCAGCAGTGCCAGGGAGGGCACAGATACGCAGTATTTT. This chain links TRBV10-1 with TRBJ2-3; D might be TRBD2 (6 bases). This CDR3 contains 14 residues. Germline-derived CDR1 and CDR2 are WNHNN and SYGVQD (reference sequence). V dropped 4 bases and J dropped 1 base, with 9 bases sitting between them.

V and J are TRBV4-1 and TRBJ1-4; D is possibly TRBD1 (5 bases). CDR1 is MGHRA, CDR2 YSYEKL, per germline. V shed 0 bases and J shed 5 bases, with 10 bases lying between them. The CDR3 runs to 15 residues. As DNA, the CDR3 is TGCGCCAGCAGCCAAGATAGGGGCTTGAATGAAAAACTGTTTTTT. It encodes CASSQDRGLNEKLFF.

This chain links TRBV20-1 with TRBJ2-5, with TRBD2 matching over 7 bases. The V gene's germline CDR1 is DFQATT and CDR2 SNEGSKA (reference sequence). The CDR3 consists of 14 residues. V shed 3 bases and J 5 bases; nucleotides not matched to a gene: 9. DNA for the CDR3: TGCAGTGCTAGTAGTGGGAGGGCCCTGGAGACCCAGTACTTC. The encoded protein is CSASSGRALETQYF.

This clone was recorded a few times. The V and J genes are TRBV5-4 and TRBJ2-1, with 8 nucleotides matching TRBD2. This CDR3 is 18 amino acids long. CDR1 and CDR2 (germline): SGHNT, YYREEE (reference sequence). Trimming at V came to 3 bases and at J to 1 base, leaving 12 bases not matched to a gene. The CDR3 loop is CASSSLTSAVLSYNEQFF. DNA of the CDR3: TGTGCCAGCAGCTCGTTGACTAGCGCGGTTTTATCCTACAATGAGCAGTTCTTC.

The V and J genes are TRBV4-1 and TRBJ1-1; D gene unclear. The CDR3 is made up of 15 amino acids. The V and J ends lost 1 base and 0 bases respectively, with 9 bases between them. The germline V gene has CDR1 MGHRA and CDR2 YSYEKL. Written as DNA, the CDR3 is TGCGCCAGCAGCCAAGTCCCTCGTATGAACACTGAAGCTTTCTTT. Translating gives CASSQVPRMNTEAFF.

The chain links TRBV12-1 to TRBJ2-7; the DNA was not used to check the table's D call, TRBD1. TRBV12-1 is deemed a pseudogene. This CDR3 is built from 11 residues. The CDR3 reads CASSWTYEQYF. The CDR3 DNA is TGTGCCAGCAGCTGGACATACGAGCAGTACTTC.

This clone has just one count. The DNA for the CDR3 is TGTGCCAGCAGCTTAGATACTTTGGGACAGGGGGACTATGGCTACACCTTC. Protein product: CASSLDTLGQGDYGYTF. The J gene is TRBJ1-2, the V gene TRBV11-2; 11 bases map to TRBD1. The germline gives CDR1 SGHAT, CDR2 FQNNGV. J was trimmed by 3 bases and V by 0 bases; bases with no gene match: 6. The CDR3 is made up of 17 amino acids.

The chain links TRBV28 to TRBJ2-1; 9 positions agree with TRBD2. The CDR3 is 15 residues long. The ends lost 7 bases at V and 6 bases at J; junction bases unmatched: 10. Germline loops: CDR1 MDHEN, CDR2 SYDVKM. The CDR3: CASKTRGLASNEQFF. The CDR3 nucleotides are TGTGCCAGCAAAACTAGGGGACTAGCTTCCAATGAGCAGTTCTTC.

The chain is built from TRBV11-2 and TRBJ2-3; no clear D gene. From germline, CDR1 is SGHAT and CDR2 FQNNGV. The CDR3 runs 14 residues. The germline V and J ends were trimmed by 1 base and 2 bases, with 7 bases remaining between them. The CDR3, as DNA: TGTGCCAGCAGCTTAGTTGGCTTCACAGATACGCAGTATTTT. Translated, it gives CASSLVGFTDTQYF.

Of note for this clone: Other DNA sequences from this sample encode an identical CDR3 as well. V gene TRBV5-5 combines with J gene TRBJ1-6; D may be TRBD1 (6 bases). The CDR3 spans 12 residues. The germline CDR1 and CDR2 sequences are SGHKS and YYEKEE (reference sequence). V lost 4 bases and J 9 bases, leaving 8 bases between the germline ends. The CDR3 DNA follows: TGTGCCAGCAGCCTCAGGGGTTCACCCCTCCACTTT. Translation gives CASSLRGSPLHF.

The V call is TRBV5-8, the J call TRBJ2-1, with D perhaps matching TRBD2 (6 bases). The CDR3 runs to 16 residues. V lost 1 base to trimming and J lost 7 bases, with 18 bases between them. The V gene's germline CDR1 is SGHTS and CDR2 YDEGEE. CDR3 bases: TGTGCCAGCAGCTTGTTCGGGACTCCCCTCGGAAATGAGCAGTTCTTC. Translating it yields CASSLFGTPLGNEQFF.

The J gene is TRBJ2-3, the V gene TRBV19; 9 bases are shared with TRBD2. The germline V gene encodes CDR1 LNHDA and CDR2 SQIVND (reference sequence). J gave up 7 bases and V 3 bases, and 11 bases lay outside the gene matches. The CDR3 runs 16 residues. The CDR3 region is CASSIGLAGPGNTQYF. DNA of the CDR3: TGTGCCAGTAGTATTGGGCTAGCGGGACCGGGGAATACGCAGTATTTT.

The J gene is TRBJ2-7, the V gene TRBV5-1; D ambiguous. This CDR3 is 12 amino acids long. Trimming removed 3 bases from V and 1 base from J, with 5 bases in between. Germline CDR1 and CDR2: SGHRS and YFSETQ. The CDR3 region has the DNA TGCGCCAGCAGCTCCTCTTCCTACGAGCAGTACTTC. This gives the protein CASSSSSYEQYF. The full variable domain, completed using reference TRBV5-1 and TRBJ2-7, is KAGVTQTPRYLIKTRGQQVTLSCSPISGHRSVSWYQQTPGQGLQFLFEYFSETQRNKGNFPGRFSGRQFSNSRSEMNVSTLELGDSALYLCASSSSSYEQYFGPGTRLTVT.

CDR3 region: CASSSIGGTSNQPQHF. Here the CDR3 DNA reads TGTGCCAGCAGTTCGATAGGGGGCACTAGCAATCAGCCCCAGCATTTT. This chain joins TRBV28 and TRBJ1-5; TRBD1 aligns across 7 bases. CDR1 MDHEN and CDR2 SYDVKM come from the germline V gene. The CDR3 runs to 16 residues. After removal of 4 bases from V and 0 bases from J, the junction contained 6 bases not matched to a gene.

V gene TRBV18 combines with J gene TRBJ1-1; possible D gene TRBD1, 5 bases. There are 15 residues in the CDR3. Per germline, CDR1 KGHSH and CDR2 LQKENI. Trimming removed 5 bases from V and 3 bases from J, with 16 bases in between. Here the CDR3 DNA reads TGTGCCAGCTCAATAGGACAATCCGCCTACACTGAAGCTTTCTTT. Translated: CASSIGQSAYTEAFF.

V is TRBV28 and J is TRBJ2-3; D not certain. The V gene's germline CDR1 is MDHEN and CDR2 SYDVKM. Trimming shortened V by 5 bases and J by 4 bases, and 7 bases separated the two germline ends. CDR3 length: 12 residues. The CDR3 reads CASSPFPDTQYF. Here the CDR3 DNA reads TGTGCCAGCAGTCCCTTTCCAGATACGCAGTATTTT.